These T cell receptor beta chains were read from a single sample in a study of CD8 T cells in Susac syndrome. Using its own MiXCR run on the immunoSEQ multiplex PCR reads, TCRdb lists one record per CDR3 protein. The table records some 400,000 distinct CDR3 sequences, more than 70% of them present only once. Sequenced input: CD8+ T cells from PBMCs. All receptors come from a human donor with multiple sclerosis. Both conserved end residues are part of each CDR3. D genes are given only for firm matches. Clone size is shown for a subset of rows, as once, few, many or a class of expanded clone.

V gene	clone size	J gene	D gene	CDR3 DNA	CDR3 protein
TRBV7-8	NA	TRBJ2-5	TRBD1	TGTGCCAGCAGATTTGGGACAGGGGCAGGGGAGACCCAGTACTTC	CASRFGTGAGETQYF
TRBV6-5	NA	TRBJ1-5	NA	TGTGCCAGCTCGGCGTCCATCTTCCAGCCCCAGCATTTT	CASSASIFQPQHF
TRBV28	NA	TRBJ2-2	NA	TGTGCCAGCAGTCCTACCACCGGGGAGCTGTTTTTT	CASSPTTGELFF
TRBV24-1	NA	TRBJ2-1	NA	TGTGCCACCAGCTCAACAGGGATCTACAATGAGCAGTTCTTC	CATSSTGIYNEQFF
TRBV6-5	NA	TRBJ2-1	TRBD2	TGTGCCAGCAGTTTTTCGGGACTAGCGGGAGATTTTTTTTCTCGGAATGAGCAGTTCTTC	CASSFSGLAGDFFSRNEQFF
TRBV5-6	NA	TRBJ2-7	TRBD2	TGTGCCAGCAGCTTGGCGGCTAGCGGGAGGACGGGAAACGAGCAGTACTTC	CASSLAASGRTGNEQYF
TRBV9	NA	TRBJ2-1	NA	TGTGCCAGCAGCGTAGGTGGTTCAGACAATGAGCAGTTCTTC	CASSVGGSDNEQFF
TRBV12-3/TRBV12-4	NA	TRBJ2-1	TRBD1	TGTGCCAGCAGCCAGGCAGGGGGCGCGGATGAGCAGTTCTTC	CASSQAGGADEQFF
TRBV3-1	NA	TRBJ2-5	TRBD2	TGTGCCAGCAGCCACGGGACTAGCGGGAGAGAGGCGGAGACCCAGTACTTC	CASSHGTSGREAETQYF
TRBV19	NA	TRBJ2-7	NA	TGTGCCAGTAGTCCAGCAGAACCCTACGAGCAGTACTTC	CASSPAEPYEQYF
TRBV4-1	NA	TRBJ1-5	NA	TGCGCCAGCAGCCTCGAGGACAATCAGCCCCAGCATTTT	CASSLEDNQPQHF
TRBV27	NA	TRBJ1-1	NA	TGTGCCAGCAGTTTCGTCGGACCGAACACTGAAGCTTTCTTT	CASSFVGPNTEAFF
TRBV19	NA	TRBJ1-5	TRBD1	TGTGCCAGCACCCCGGACAGGGAACAGCCCCAGCATTTT	CASTPDREQPQHF
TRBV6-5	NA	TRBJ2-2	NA	TGTGCCAGCACTCAAGGGATTTACACCGGGGAGCTGTTTTTT	CASTQGIYTGELFF
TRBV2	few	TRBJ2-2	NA	TGTGCCAGCAGTGAGGGGGCCGGGGAGCTGTTTTTT	CASSEGAGELFF
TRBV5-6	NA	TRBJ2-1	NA	TGTGCCAGCAGCTTGGACAGGGACGATCTAGACAATGAGCAGTTCTTC	CASSLDRDDLDNEQFF
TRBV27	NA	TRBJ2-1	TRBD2	TGTGCCAGCAGTTTCAACCTTTGGTCGACTAGCGGGAAACATGAGCAGTTCTTC	CASSFNLWSTSGKHEQFF
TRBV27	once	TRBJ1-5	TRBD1	TGTGCCAGCAGATCCGGGACAGGGAGTACTCAGCCCCAGCATTTT	CASRSGTGSTQPQHF
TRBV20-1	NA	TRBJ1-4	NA	TGCAGTGCTAGAGGTCGACGGCACAATGAAAAACTGTTTTTT	CSARGRRHNEKLFF
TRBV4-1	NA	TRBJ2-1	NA	TGCGCCAGCAGCCAAGTCGTAGGTCCCCGGGGTCGGGACAATGAGCAGTTCTTC	CASSQVVGPRGRDNEQFF
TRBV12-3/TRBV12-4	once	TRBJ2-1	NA	TGTGCCAGCAGCATTGAGCCCTACAATGAGCAGTTCTTC	CASSIEPYNEQFF
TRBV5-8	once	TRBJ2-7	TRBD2	TGTGCCAGCAGCTTGGTATTTCGACGGGAGGGCCCGACTGAGTACGAGCAGTACTTC	CASSLVFRREGPTEYEQYF